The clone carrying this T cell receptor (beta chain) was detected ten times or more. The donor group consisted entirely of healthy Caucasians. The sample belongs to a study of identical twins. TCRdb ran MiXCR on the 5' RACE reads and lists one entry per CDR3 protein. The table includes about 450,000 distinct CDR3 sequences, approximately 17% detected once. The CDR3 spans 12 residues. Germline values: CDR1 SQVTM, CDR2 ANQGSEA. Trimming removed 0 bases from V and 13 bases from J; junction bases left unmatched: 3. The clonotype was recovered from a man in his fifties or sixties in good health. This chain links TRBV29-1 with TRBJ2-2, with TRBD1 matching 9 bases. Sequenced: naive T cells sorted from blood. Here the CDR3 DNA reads TGCAGCGTTGAAGAGGGGACAGGGACGCTGTTTTTT. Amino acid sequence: CSVEEGTGTLFF.